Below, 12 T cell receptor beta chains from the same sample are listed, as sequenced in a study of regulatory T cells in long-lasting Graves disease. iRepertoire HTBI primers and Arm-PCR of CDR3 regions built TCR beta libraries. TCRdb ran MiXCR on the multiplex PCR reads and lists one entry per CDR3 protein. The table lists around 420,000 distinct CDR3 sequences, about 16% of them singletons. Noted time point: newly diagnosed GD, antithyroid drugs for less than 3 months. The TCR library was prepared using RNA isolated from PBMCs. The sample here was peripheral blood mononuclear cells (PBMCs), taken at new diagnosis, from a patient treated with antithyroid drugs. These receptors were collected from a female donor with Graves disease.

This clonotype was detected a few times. The CDR3 sequence: CASSLSGSFYEQYF. DNA for the CDR3: TGCGCCAGCAGCCTCTCCGGGTCCTTCTACGAGCAGTACTTC. The chain combines TRBV4-1 with TRBJ2-7, with D unclear. Germline CDR1 is MGHRA and CDR2 is YSYEKL. V lost 4 bases and J lost 3, with 13 bases in between. The CDR3 loop spans 14 amino acids.

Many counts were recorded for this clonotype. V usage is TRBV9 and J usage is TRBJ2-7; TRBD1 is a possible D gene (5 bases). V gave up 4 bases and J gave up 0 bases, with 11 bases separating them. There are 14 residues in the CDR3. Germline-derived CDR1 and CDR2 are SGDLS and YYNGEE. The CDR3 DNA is TGTGCCAGCAGCCAAGGTGACAGCTCCTACGAGCAGTACTTC. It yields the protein CASSQGDSSYEQYF. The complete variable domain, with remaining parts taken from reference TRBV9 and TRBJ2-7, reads DSGVTQTPKHLITATGQRVTLRCSPRSGDLSVYWYQQSLDQGLQFLIQYYNGEERAKGNILERFSAQQFPDLHSELNLSSLELGDSALYFCASSQGDSSYEQYFGPGTRLTVT.

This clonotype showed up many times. The CDR3 is CAWRGGWYNEQFF. Here the CDR3 DNA reads TGTGCCTGGAGGGGGGGATGGTACAATGAGCAGTTCTTC. The V gene is TRBV30, the J gene TRBJ2-1; maybe TRBD2 (6 bases). Germline CDR1 and CDR2: GTSNPN and SVGIG (reference sequence). With 3 bases removed from V and 4 bases from J, the gap between germline ends came to 10 bases. The CDR3 totals 13 residues.

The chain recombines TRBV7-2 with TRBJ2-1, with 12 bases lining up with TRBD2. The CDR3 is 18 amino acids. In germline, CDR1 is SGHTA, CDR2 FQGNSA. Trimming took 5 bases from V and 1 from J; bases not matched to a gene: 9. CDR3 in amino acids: CASSLGLAGFRSYNEQFF. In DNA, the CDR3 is TGTGCCAGCAGCCTCGGACTAGCGGGATTCAGGTCCTACAATGAGCAGTTCTTC.

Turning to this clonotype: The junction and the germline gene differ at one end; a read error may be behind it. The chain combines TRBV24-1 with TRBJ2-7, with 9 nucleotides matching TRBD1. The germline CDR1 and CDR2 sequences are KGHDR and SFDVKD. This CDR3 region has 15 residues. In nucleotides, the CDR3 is TGTGTCACCAGTGATCCCGGGACAGGGAAGTACGAGCAGTACTTC. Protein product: CVTSDPGTGKYEQYF.

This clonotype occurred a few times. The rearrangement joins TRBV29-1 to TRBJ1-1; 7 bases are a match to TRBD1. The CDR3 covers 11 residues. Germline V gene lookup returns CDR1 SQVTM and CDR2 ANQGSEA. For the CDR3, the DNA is TGCAGGGGGGACAGGAACACTGAAGCTTTCTTT. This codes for CRGDRNTEAFF.

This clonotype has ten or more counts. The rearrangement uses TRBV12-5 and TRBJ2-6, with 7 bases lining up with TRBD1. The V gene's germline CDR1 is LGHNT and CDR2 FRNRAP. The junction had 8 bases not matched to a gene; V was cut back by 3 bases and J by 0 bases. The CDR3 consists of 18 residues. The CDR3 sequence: CASGLHTGQSSGANVLTF. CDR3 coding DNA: TGTGCTAGTGGTTTACATACGGGACAGTCCTCTGGGGCCAACGTCCTGACTTTC.

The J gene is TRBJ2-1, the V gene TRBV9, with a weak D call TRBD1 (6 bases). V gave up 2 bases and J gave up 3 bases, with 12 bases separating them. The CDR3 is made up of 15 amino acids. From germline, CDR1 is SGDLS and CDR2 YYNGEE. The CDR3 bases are TGTGCCAGCAGCGTGGGGGCCTCAGTCTACAATGAGCAGTTCTTC. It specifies CASSVGASVYNEQFF.

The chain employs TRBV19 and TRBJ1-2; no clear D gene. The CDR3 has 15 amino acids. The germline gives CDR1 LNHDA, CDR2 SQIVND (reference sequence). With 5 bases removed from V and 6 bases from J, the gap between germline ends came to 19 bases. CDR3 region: CASSPREDRANGYTF. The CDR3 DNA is TGTGCCAGTAGTCCTCGAGAAGACCGCGCAAATGGCTACACCTTC.

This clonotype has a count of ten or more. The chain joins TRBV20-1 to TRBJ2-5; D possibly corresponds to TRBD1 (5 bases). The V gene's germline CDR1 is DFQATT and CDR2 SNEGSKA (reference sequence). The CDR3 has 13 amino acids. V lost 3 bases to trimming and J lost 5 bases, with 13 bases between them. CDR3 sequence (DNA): TGCAGTGCTAGTATGACAGCCGGGGAGACCCAGTACTTC. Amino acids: CSASMTAGETQYF.

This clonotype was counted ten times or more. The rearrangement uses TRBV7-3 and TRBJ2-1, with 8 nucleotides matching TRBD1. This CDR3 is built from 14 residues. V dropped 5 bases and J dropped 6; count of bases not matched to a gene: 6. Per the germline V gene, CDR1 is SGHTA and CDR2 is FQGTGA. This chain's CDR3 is CASSQGANGNEQFF. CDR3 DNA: TGTGCCAGCAGCCAGGGGGCTAACGGCAATGAGCAGTTCTTC.

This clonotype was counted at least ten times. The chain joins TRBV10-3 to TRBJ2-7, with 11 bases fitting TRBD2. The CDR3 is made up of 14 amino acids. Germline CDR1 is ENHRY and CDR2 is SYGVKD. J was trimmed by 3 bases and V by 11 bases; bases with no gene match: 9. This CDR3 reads CASRRLAGSYEQYF. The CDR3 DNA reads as TGTGCCTCACGCCGACTAGCGGGAAGCTACGAGCAGTACTTC.